This entry features one T cell receptor (beta chain) sequence. Antigen unknown. This entry belongs to a study of follicular helper T cells after annual influenza vaccination. Study-wide results and caveats: Yearly vaccinations repeatedly recalled conserved clonotypes in ICOS+CD38+ cTfh. Most later recoveries of Day 7 ICOS+CD38+ clones were ICOS-CD38- cTfh.

Time point: 2014-2015 season, 7 days after vaccination. Adults received seasonal inactivated influenza vaccine, with sorted blood CD4 subsets sequenced before and after. CDR1 is SNHLY and CDR2 is FYNNEI in the germline V gene. This CDR3 is 13 amino acids long. Deletions cut 11 bases from V and 8 bases from J, with 18 bases between. Method: immunoSEQ multiplex PCR; TCRdb's copy keeps in-frame clones and lacks some. The table includes about 3,200 clones, around 80% detected once. This TCR was recovered from an adult who received the influenza vaccine. The chain couples TRBV2 to TRBJ1-4; D not certain. The material sequenced was CXCR5+ CD38- circulating T follicular helper cells from blood, taken 7 days after influenza vaccination. Noted subset: circulating Tfh, non-naive CD4+CXCR5+PD-1+ (ICOS+CD38+ or ICOS-CD38-). The CDR3 loop is CASRPTPGEKLFF. The CDR3 DNA sequence: TGTGCCTCCCGGCCAACCCCCGGGGAAAAACTGTTTTTT.